What follows are 28 T cell receptor beta chains derived from one specimen sequenced in a study of PD-L1 blockade in urothelial cancer. Described time point: pretreatment peripheral blood. Clones were read by immunoSEQ multiplex PCR, and TCRdb kept only the in-frame ones, dropping some. The sample carries 43,000 or so clones, around 84% recorded once. Material: PBMCs, obtained around atezolizumab (anti-PD-L1) treatment. The receptors shown here come from a man aged 55 to 70 with urothelial cancer.

The chain's CDR3 is CASSMGGMGTDTQYF. DNA of the CDR3: TGTGCCAGTAGTATGGGGGGGATGGGGACAGATACGCAGTATTTT. The chain employs TRBV19 and TRBJ2-3, with 7 positions matching TRBD2. Germline V lookup: CDR1 LNHDA, CDR2 SQIVND (reference sequence). The CDR3 spans 15 residues. The J segment lost 3 bases and the V segment lost 3 bases, leaving 6 bases of the junction unmatched.

The chain is built from TRBV7-9 and TRBJ1-6, with D possibly matching TRBD1 (6 bases). This CDR3 is 15 amino acids long. CDR1 and CDR2 from the germline V gene are SEHNR and FQNEAQ (reference sequence). V lost 4 bases, J lost 8 bases, and 15 bases lay in between. CDR3 coding DNA: TGTGCCAGCAGCTCAGGGACATTAGACTATTCACCCCTCCACTTT. Translation: CASSSGTLDYSPLHF.

V is TRBV5-6 and J is TRBJ2-3, with D perhaps matching TRBD2 (6 bases). The CDR3 is 15 amino acids. The germline V gene has CDR1 SGHDT and CDR2 YYEEEE. The ends were cut back, 5 bases at V and 2 bases at J, with 15 bases in the middle. The CDR3 spells CASRYLGGSTDTQYF. The DNA of the CDR3 is TGTGCCAGCAGGTATCTCGGGGGATCCACAGATACGCAGTATTTT.

This clone was counted only a few times. This chain joins TRBV10-2 and TRBJ2-7, with TRBD1 matching over 8 bases. This CDR3 comprises 14 residues. Per germline, CDR1 WSHSY and CDR2 SAAADI. Trimming took 6 bases from V and 5 from J; bases not matched to a gene: 9. As DNA, the CDR3 is TGCGCCAGCAGCATAACAGGGGGAACCCACGAGCAGTACTTC. Its translation: CASSITGGTHEQYF.

This rearrangement joins TRBV30 to TRBJ1-1; maybe TRBD1 (6 bases). Germline-derived CDR1 and CDR2 are GTSNPN and SVGIG (reference sequence). Trimming removed 8 bases from V and 2 bases from J, with 15 bases in between. The CDR3 is 13 amino acids. CDR3 amino acids: CAGGGKPNTEAFF. The CDR3 DNA is TGTGCCGGGGGCGGAAAACCTAACACTGAAGCTTTCTTT. Complete variable domain (other parts from reference TRBV30 and TRBJ1-1): SQTIHQWPATLVQPVGSPLSLECTVEGTSNPNLYWYRQAAGRGLQLLFYSVGIGQISSEVPQNLSASRPQDRQFILSSKKLLLSDSGFYLCAGGGKPNTEAFFGQGTRLTVV.

The rearrangement joins TRBV15 to TRBJ1-3, with 9 bases aligning to TRBD1. The CDR3 length is 15 residues. With 5 bases clipped from V and 4 bases from J, the junction kept 6 bases outside the gene matches. Germline values: CDR1 LNHNV, CDR2 YYDKDF (reference sequence). The CDR3 spells CATSEGQGVGNTIYF. The CDR3 DNA reads as TGTGCCACCAGCGAGGGACAGGGTGTCGGAAACACCATATATTTT. Filled out from reference TRBV15 and TRBJ1-3, the complete variable domain reads DAMVIQNPRYQVTQFGKPVTLSCSQTLNHNVMYWYQQKSSQAPKLLFHYYDKDFNNEADTPDNFQSRRPNTSFCFLDIRSPGLGDTAMYLCATSEGQGVGNTIYFGEGSWLTVV.

This chain connects TRBV4-3 to TRBJ2-5; 7 bases agree with TRBD1. The junction had 13 bases not matched to a gene; V was cut back by 1 base and J by 5 bases. This CDR3 region has 17 residues. CDR1 LGHNA and CDR2 YSLEER come from the germline V gene. The CDR3 sequence is CASSQGAPSGGRETQYF. The CDR3 coding sequence is TGCGCCAGCAGCCAAGGCGCACCATCAGGGGGTCGGGAGACCCAGTACTTC.

This clone was found a few times. The chain uses TRBV30 and TRBJ2-5; 7 nucleotides match TRBD2. Trimming took 3 bases from V and 5 from J; bases not matched to a gene: 15. The CDR3 loop spans 16 amino acids. Germline CDR1 reads GTSNPN; CDR2 reads SVGIG (reference sequence). Here the CDR3 DNA reads TGTGCCTGGAGGGACTTCGGTTGGGGGGGGGAGGAGACCCAGTACTTC. Residues: CAWRDFGWGGEETQYF.

This clone was seen only once. The chain is built from TRBV28 and TRBJ1-2, with TRBD1 matching over 7 bases. V shed 5 bases, J shed 4 bases, and the junction held 13 bases outside the gene matches. This CDR3 is built from 16 residues. CDR1 is MDHEN and CDR2 is SYDVKM in the germline V gene. CDR3 region: CASSDPAIDRAYGYTF. The CDR3 nucleotides read TGTGCCAGCAGTGACCCCGCCATTGACAGGGCCTATGGCTACACCTTC.

The gene calls are TRBV6-1 and TRBJ1-6, with D possibly TRBD1 on 6 matching bases. CDR1 is MNHNS and CDR2 is SASEGT in the germline V gene. This CDR3 has 15 amino acids. The V gene lost 8 bases and the J gene lost 8 bases, with 19 bases spanning the gap. The CDR3 nucleotides read TGTGCCAGCGCCCGACAGGCCGTTATTGATTCACCCCTCCACTTT. It translates to CASARQAVIDSPLHF.

In its sample, this clone was seen a few times. V usage is TRBV7-9 and J usage is TRBJ2-7, with 9 positions matching TRBD2. The trim removed 1 base at V and 4 bases at J, leaving 5 bases unmatched. This CDR3 contains 15 residues. Germline V gene lookup returns CDR1 SEHNR and CDR2 FQNEAQ (reference sequence). The CDR3 DNA reads as TGTGCCAGCAGCTTAGAGGCTAGCGGGAAGTACGAGCAGTACTTC. This codes for CASSLEASGKYEQYF.

The V and J genes are TRBV7-9 and TRBJ2-2; a possible D gene is TRBD2 (5 bases). Trimming took off 2 bases at V and 7 bases at J, with 14 bases between the two ends. The CDR3 contains 15 residues. CDR1 is SEHNR and CDR2 is FQNEAQ in the germline V gene (reference sequence). The CDR3 DNA reads as TGTGCCAGCAGCTTAAAGCAGACCGAGGGCGGGGAGCTGTTTTTT. Translating gives CASSLKQTEGGELFF.

The chain couples TRBV28 to TRBJ1-2, with 9 bases identical to TRBD1. The length of the CDR3 is 15 residues. CDR1 and CDR2 (germline): MDHEN, SYDVKM. J was trimmed by 0 bases and V by 5 bases; bases with no gene match: 4. The CDR3 loop is CASSPWTGANYGYTF. DNA of the CDR3: TGTGCCAGCAGTCCATGGACAGGGGCTAACTATGGCTACACCTTC.

The genes are TRBV7-8 and TRBJ1-5; 8 bases are a match to TRBD1. Germline-derived CDR1 and CDR2 are SGHVS and FQNEAQ. The CDR3 runs to 14 residues. V lost 0 bases to trimming and J lost 9 bases; unmatched junction nucleotides: 4. In DNA, the CDR3 is TGTGCCAGCAGCTTAGCGCGGACAGGGTGGCCCCAGCATTTT. Translated: CASSLARTGWPQHF.

V is TRBV5-8 and J is TRBJ2-3, with 12 bases lining up with TRBD2. The V gene end was trimmed by 0 bases and the J gene end by 4 bases; junction bases not matched to a gene: 6. Germline CDR1 and CDR2: SGHTS and YDEGEE. The CDR3 is 17 amino acids. CDR3 protein: CASSLGRTSGASDTQYF. In DNA form, the CDR3 reads TGTGCCAGCAGCTTGGGAAGGACTAGCGGGGCCTCAGATACGCAGTATTTT.

The CDR3: CASSLLYREDTQYF. DNA of the CDR3: TGTGCCAGCAGCCTACTTTACAGGGAGGATACGCAGTATTTT. The chain links TRBV5-6 to TRBJ2-3, with a possible D match to TRBD1 (6 bases). CDR1 is SGHDT and CDR2 is YYEEEE in the germline V gene. The CDR3 contains 14 residues. V lost 4 bases, J lost 6 bases, and 15 bases lay in between.

This clone was picked up a small number of times. The chain couples TRBV19 to TRBJ2-5; D may be TRBD2 (6 bases). There are 18 residues in the CDR3. Per the germline V gene, CDR1 is LNHDA and CDR2 is SQIVND (reference sequence). V shed 3 bases and J shed 1 base, with 21 bases lying between them. The CDR3 DNA follows: TGTGCCAGTAGTATTGTGGTGGGACTCGCAGGGCTCCAAGAGACCCAGTACTTC. This codes for CASSIVVGLAGLQETQYF. The full variable domain, its missing parts supplied by reference TRBV19 and TRBJ2-5, is DGGITQSPKYLFRKEGQNVTLSCEQNLNHDAMYWYRQDPGQGLRLIYYSQIVNDFQKGDIAEGYSVSREKKESFPLTVTSAQKNPTAFYLCASSIVVGLAGLQETQYFGPGTRLLVL.

This clone was seen just once. This chain connects TRBV29-1 to TRBJ2-3; D not resolved. The CDR3 sequence is 14 residues long. V was shortened by 5 bases and J by 0 bases, with 12 bases between the two germline ends. Germline V CDR1 and CDR2: SQVTM, ANQGSEA. The CDR3 DNA sequence: TGCAGCGTTTACCCCCTGGGCAGCACAGATACGCAGTATTTT. It encodes CSVYPLGSTDTQYF.

The chain is built from TRBV5-1 and TRBJ1-4; D is perhaps TRBD1 (5 bases). The CDR3 has 14 residues. V was clipped by 4 bases and J by 4 bases, with 11 bases between them. Germline V gene sequence: CDR1 SGHRS, CDR2 YFSETQ. The CDR3 region is CASSEGLSNEKLFF. CDR3 DNA: TGCGCCAGCAGCGAGGGACTTAGTAATGAAAAACTGTTTTTT.

This chain joins TRBV7-2 and TRBJ2-3; TRBD2 aligns across 9 bases. The CDR3 runs to 15 residues. Trimming cost V 5 bases and J 4 bases; bases outside gene matches: 7. Germline V gene sequence: CDR1 SGHTA, CDR2 FQGNSA. The CDR3 DNA follows: TGTGCCAGCAGCCTCAGGACTAGCGAGGCAGATACGCAGTATTTT. It codes for CASSLRTSEADTQYF. Full variable domain (outside the CDR3, taken from reference TRBV7-2 and TRBJ2-3): GAGVSQSPSNKVTEKGKDVELRCDPISGHTALYWYRQSLGQGLEFLIYFQGNSAPDKSGLPSDRFSAERTGGSVSTLTIQRTQQEDSAVYLCASSLRTSEADTQYFGPGTRLTVL.

This clone was seen a single time. The chain links TRBV19 to TRBJ1-5, with a tentative D call TRBD1 (6 bases). CDR1 and CDR2 (germline): LNHDA, SQIVND (reference sequence). Deletions cut 4 bases from V and 5 bases from J, with 9 bases between. This CDR3 has 13 residues. CDR3 amino acids: CASSRGPHQPQHF. CDR3 DNA: TGTGCCAGTAGTAGGGGGCCCCATCAGCCCCAGCATTTT.

This chain uses TRBV5-1 with TRBJ2-7; TRBD1 matches 9 bases. CDR1 is SGHRS, CDR2 YFSETQ, per germline. The CDR3 consists of 18 residues. J gave up 4 bases and V 0 bases, and 14 bases lay outside the gene matches. CDR3 nucleotides: TGCGCCAGCAGCTTGGGTCCCCTTGGGACAGGGCTTCAATACGAGCAGTACTTC. Translated: CASSLGPLGTGLQYEQYF.

This chain connects TRBV27 to TRBJ1-1, with 8 bases lining up with TRBD1. Trimming removed 5 bases from V and 3 bases from J; junction bases left unmatched: 17. The CDR3 sequence is 18 residues long. Germline V gene data show CDR1 as MNHEY and CDR2 as SMNVEV (reference sequence). This CDR3 is CASSPLLGQGWADTEAFF. DNA of the CDR3: TGTGCCAGCAGTCCGCTTCTCGGACAGGGATGGGCGGACACTGAAGCTTTCTTT.

This chain links TRBV5-5 with TRBJ2-7; TRBD2 aligns across 13 bases. CDR1 and CDR2 (germline): SGHKS, YYEKEE (reference sequence). This CDR3 has 17 residues. Trimming cost V 2 bases and J 5 bases; bases outside gene matches: 10. CDR3 sequence (DNA): TGTGCCAGCAGCTTCGACGCGGGACTAGCGGGAATCAACGAGCAGTACTTC. It yields the protein CASSFDAGLAGINEQYF.

The CDR3 DNA reads TGCGCCAGCAGCTTGGTCCAGGGCGCCTACGAGCAGTACTTC. Its protein product is CASSLVQGAYEQYF. The chain recombines TRBV5-1 with TRBJ2-7, with TRBD1 as a possible D gene (5 bases). This CDR3 contains 14 residues. V was cut by 0 bases and J by 2 bases, with 9 bases left in between. Per germline, CDR1 SGHRS and CDR2 YFSETQ.

The V call is TRBV6-4, the J call TRBJ2-1; a weak D match, TRBD1 (5 bases). Germline CDR1 and CDR2: MRHNA and SNTAGT. This CDR3 spans 15 amino acids. Trimming removed 2 bases at V and 0 bases at J, with 8 bases between. In nucleotides, the CDR3 is TGTGCCAGCAGTGACACCGACAGCTCCTACAATGAGCAGTTCTTC. Translation gives CASSDTDSSYNEQFF.

J is TRBJ2-5 and V is TRBV7-2; 9 bases map to TRBD2. With 5 bases clipped from V and 5 bases from J, the junction kept 12 bases outside the gene matches. This CDR3 has 16 residues. Germline CDR1 and CDR2: SGHTA and FQGNSA. CDR3 loop: CASSPHAGGPGETQYF. In nucleotides, the CDR3 is TGTGCCAGCAGCCCCCATGCGGGGGGGCCGGGGGAGACCCAGTACTTC.

This clone is a singleton in its sample. The chain combines TRBV7-8 with TRBJ2-7, with D perhaps matching TRBD2 (5 bases). The CDR3 covers 14 residues. The V and J ends lost 0 bases and 0 bases respectively, with 6 bases between them. Germline CDR1 and CDR2: SGHVS and FQNEAQ. The CDR3 reads CASSLATTSYEQYF. The CDR3 nucleotides read TGTGCCAGCAGCTTAGCGACTACCTCCTACGAGCAGTACTTC.